This T cell receptor (beta chain) originates from a study of cytomegalovirus exposure and HLA in healthy donors. Overall study results and limits: Many donors carried some public TCRs, although rarity characterized most TCR sequences. Overall, approximately 150 TCR beta chains were annotated as cytomegalovirus-associated.

To note about this clone: Its antigen is still unknown.

Donors came from a validation cohort of over a hundred subjects, distinct from the first 666-subject cohort. Measured with immunoSEQ multiplex PCR; TCRdb has only the in-frame clones, and not every one. The sample has some 150,000 clones, 88% seen once; the top ten hold just under 8%. The CDR3 totals 15 residues. Unmatched junction bases numbered 7, after V lost 5 bases and J lost 4 bases. CDR1 and CDR2 (germline): SGHRS, YFSETQ. J is TRBJ1-3 and V is TRBV5-1; 9 nucleotides match TRBD1. Sequenced sample: PBMCs. The clonotype was recovered from a woman under 30 in good health and CMV-seropositive. The CDR3 is CASRQGALPGNTIYF. DNA of the CDR3: TGCGCCAGCAGACAGGGGGCCCTCCCGGGAAACACCATATATTTT.